These T cell receptor beta chains were read from a single sample in a study of radiation and T cells in renal cell carcinoma. Assay: immunoSEQ multiplex PCR; the TCRdb copy retains only in-frame clones and omits some. The sample shows some 30,000 clones, roughly 80% of them seen only once. Sequencing was performed on blood, taken from a patient whose treatment included radiotherapy and nephrectomy. These TCRs come from a man between 60 and 70 years old with renal cell carcinoma. Each CDR3 is given with its conserved first and last residue. Fields, in order: J gene, V gene, clone size, D gene, CDR3 protein, CDR3 DNA. D genes are given only for firm matches. Not all rows give a size; the values are once, few, many and, for expanded clones, a class.

J: TRBJ2-1; V: TRBV7-2; size: NA; D: NA; CDR3: CASSQLGYRVGYNEQFF; DNA: TGTGCCAGCAGCCAACTAGGGTACAGGGTGGGATACAATGAGCAGTTCTTC
J: TRBJ1-5; V: TRBV5-1; size: NA; D: NA; CDR3: CASSREGISNQPQHF; DNA: TGCGCCAGCAGCAGGGAGGGGATTAGCAATCAGCCCCAGCATTTT
J: TRBJ2-2; V: TRBV19; size: NA; D: TRBD2; CDR3: CASSRSRTRNTGELFF; DNA: TGTGCCAGTAGTAGGTCCAGGACTAGGAACACCGGGGAGCTGTTTTTT
J: TRBJ2-1; V: TRBV19; size: NA; D: NA; CDR3: CASSIRRSLYNEQFF; DNA: TGTGCCAGTAGTATCAGGCGCAGTCTCTACAATGAGCAGTTCTTC
J: TRBJ1-1; V: TRBV18; size: NA; D: NA; CDR3: CASSPREATEAFF; DNA: TGTGCCAGCTCACCACGGGAGGCGACTGAAGCTTTCTTT
J: TRBJ1-3; V: TRBV5-1; size: NA; D: NA; CDR3: CASSLGGAGQDTIYF; DNA: TGCGCCAGCAGCTTGGGCGGGGCAGGGCAAGACACCATATATTTT
J: TRBJ2-5; V: TRBV29-1; size: NA; D: NA; CDR3: CSARRGLQETQYF; DNA: TGCAGCGCCCGGCGGGGCTTACAAGAGACCCAGTACTTC
J: TRBJ2-1; V: TRBV25-1; size: NA; D: TRBD1; CDR3: CASSDPGTGNNEQFF; DNA: TGTGCCAGCAGTGACCCCGGGACAGGGAACAATGAGCAGTTCTTC
J: TRBJ2-7; V: TRBV30; size: NA; D: TRBD2; CDR3: CAWSVFGGSSCEQYF; DNA: TGTGCCTGGAGTGTATTCGGCGGGAGCTCCTGCGAGCAGTACTTC
J: TRBJ1-2; V: TRBV30; size: NA; D: TRBD1; CDR3: CASRTGNYGYTF; DNA: TGTGCCAGTAGGACAGGGAACTATGGCTACACCTTC
J: TRBJ1-2; V: TRBV30; size: NA; D: NA; CDR3: CAWSGTGGYTF; DNA: TGTGCCTGGAGTGGGACGGGGGGCTACACCTTC
J: TRBJ2-5; V: TRBV27; size: NA; D: TRBD1; CDR3: CASQDRVLGRQETQYF; DNA: TGTGCCAGTCAAGACAGGGTCTTGGGTCGCCAAGAGACCCAGTACTTC
J: TRBJ2-1; V: TRBV28; size: NA; D: NA; CDR3: CASSVGGSSYNEQFF; DNA: TGTGCCAGCTCCGTGGGCGGTAGCTCCTACAATGAGCAGTTCTTC
J: TRBJ2-7; V: TRBV30; size: NA; D: TRBD1; CDR3: CAWSVPGQGALRQYF; DNA: TGTGCCTGGAGTGTACCGGGACAGGGGGCGTTACGTCAGTACTTC
J: TRBJ2-7; V: TRBV4-1; size: NA; D: NA; CDR3: CASSQAMSFGEQYF; DNA: TGCGCCAGCAGCCAAGCAATGAGTTTTGGGGAGCAGTACTTC
J: TRBJ2-1; V: TRBV15; size: NA; D: TRBD1; CDR3: CATSRPGQGTPREFF; DNA: TGTGCCACCAGCAGACCCGGACAGGGAACCCCCCGGGAGTTCTTC
J: TRBJ2-5; V: TRBV10-2; size: NA; D: TRBD1; CDR3: CASSDTRDRVVETQYF; DNA: TGCGCCAGCAGTGACACCCGGGACAGGGTGGTTGAGACCCAGTACTTC
J: TRBJ2-7; V: TRBV7-2; size: NA; D: TRBD2; CDR3: CASSWGLAGVRYIYEQYF; DNA: TGTGCCAGCAGCTGGGGACTAGCGGGAGTTCGATATATCTACGAGCAGTACTTC
J: TRBJ2-7; V: TRBV7-2; size: NA; D: TRBD2; CDR3: CATSTSGTYEQYF; DNA: TGTGCCACCTCGACTAGCGGAACCTACGAGCAGTACTTC
J: TRBJ2-1; V: TRBV19; size: NA; D: NA; CDR3: CASTTSGEQFF; DNA: TGTGCCAGTACTACCTCGGGCGAGCAGTTCTTC
J: TRBJ1-3; V: TRBV2; size: NA; D: NA; CDR3: CASSRGSGNTIYF; DNA: TGTGCCAGCAGTAGGGGGTCTGGAAACACCATATATTTT
J: TRBJ1-5; V: TRBV6-5; size: NA; D: NA; CDR3: CASSSMGSNQPQHF; DNA: TGTGCCAGCAGCTCGATGGGAAGCAATCAGCCCCAGCATTTT
J: TRBJ2-3; V: TRBV18; size: NA; D: NA; CDR3: CASSPQSLSSTDTQYF; DNA: TGTGCCAGCTCACCACAGTCCCTCTCCAGCACAGATACGCAGTATTTT
J: TRBJ2-3; V: TRBV12-5; size: once; D: NA; CDR3: CASGLISGSQVTDTQYF; DNA: TGTGCTAGTGGTTTGATAAGTGGGTCACAGGTCACAGATACGCAGTATTTT
J: TRBJ2-3; V: TRBV30; size: NA; D: NA; CDR3: CAWREWGATDTQYF; DNA: TGTGCCTGGAGGGAATGGGGGGCGACAGATACGCAGTATTTT
J: TRBJ1-3; V: TRBV6-6; size: NA; D: NA; CDR3: CASRGRSSGNTIYF; DNA: TGTGCCAGCAGGGGTAGATCGTCTGGAAACACCATATATTTT
J: TRBJ2-6; V: TRBV6-5; size: once; D: NA; CDR3: CASRSGANVLTF; DNA: TGTGCCAGCAGGTCTGGGGCCAACGTCCTGACTTTC
J: TRBJ1-5; V: TRBV7-8; size: few; D: TRBD1; CDR3: CASSFTGDINQPQHF; DNA: TGTGCCAGCAGCTTCACAGGGGATATCAATCAGCCCCAGCATTTT
J: TRBJ1-6; V: TRBV11-2; size: NA; D: NA; CDR3: CASSLDPRSPLHF; DNA: TGTGCCAGCAGCTTAGATCCCCGATCACCCCTCCACTTT
J: TRBJ2-7; V: TRBV5-6; size: NA; D: TRBD1; CDR3: CASNGQGKGYEQYF; DNA: TGTGCCAGCAACGGACAGGGGAAAGGCTACGAGCAGTACTTC
J: TRBJ1-2; V: TRBV6-5; size: NA; D: NA; CDR3: CASSYSMGRANYGYTF; DNA: TGTGCCAGTAGTTACTCGATGGGCAGGGCTAACTATGGCTACACCTTC
J: TRBJ2-7; V: TRBV19; size: NA; D: NA; CDR3: CASSRDGSAPLYEQYF; DNA: TGTGCCAGTAGTAGGGATGGGTCGGCTCCCCTCTACGAGCAGTACTTC
J: TRBJ2-7; V: TRBV10-3; size: NA; D: TRBD2; CDR3: CAIREGLAGTEQYF; DNA: TGTGCCATCAGGGAGGGACTAGCGGGGACCGAGCAGTACTTC